The 17 T cell receptor beta chains reported below all come from one sample, sequenced in a study of T cell responses to AZD1222 COVID-19 vaccine (dated by TCRdb to the early 2020s). The library was built by means of the immunoSEQ multiplex PCR assay. In its TCRdb copy, this immuneACCESS table keeps in-frame sequences only and misses some clones. Where compared with another copy, unresolved V genes explain less than half of these, and the others have no known cause. The sample has around 120,000 clones on record, about 90% of them singletons. Jointly, the top ten make up roughly 8.9% of the sample. The time point label of this sample denotes: baseline before first vaccination. The material sequenced was peripheral blood, taken on day 0 of AZD1222 vaccination. The receptors here all came from an adult in good health.

V is TRBV19 and J is TRBJ1-2; D call uncertain. CDR3 length equals 15 residues. CDR1 and CDR2 (germline): LNHDA, SQIVND (reference sequence). V lost 3 bases and J 0 bases, leaving 11 bases between the germline ends. This CDR3 is CASSILSGTNYGYTF. The CDR3, as DNA: TGTGCCAGTAGTATTCTTTCGGGGACTAACTATGGCTACACCTTC.

The rearrangement joins TRBV5-1 to TRBJ1-2; 10 nucleotides line up with TRBD1. The CDR3 is 14 amino acids. Germline CDR1 is SGHRS and CDR2 is YFSETQ. The V segment lost 2 bases and the J segment 8 bases; nucleotides outside the gene matches: 6. As DNA, the CDR3 is TGCGCCAGCAGCTTTGACAGGGGGCGAGGGGGCTACACCTTC. Translation gives CASSFDRGRGGYTF.

The chain couples TRBV4-1 to TRBJ1-1, with 12 bases lining up with TRBD1. The CDR3 runs 13 residues. V lost 4 bases, J lost 8 bases, and 2 bases stayed unmatched. The V gene's germline CDR1 is MGHRA and CDR2 YSYEKL. As DNA, the CDR3 is TGCGCCAGCAGCCGGGGACAGGGGGCAGAAGCTTTCTTT. It is translated as CASSRGQGAEAFF.

V is TRBV27 and J is TRBJ1-1; 7 bases align to TRBD1. The CDR3 has 15 residues. CDR1 and CDR2 (germline): MNHEY, SMNVEV (reference sequence). After removal of 4 bases from V and 4 bases from J, the junction contained 9 bases not matched to a gene. The CDR3 reads CASSSRYQGGTEAFF. CDR3 coding DNA: TGTGCCAGCAGTTCCCGCTATCAGGGGGGCACTGAAGCTTTCTTT.

The chain recombines TRBV6-1 with TRBJ1-5; a possible D gene is TRBD1 (6 bases). The V gene's germline CDR1 is MNHNS and CDR2 SASEGT. The CDR3 covers 16 residues. V was cut by 3 bases and J by 4 bases, with 16 bases left in between. The CDR3 sequence: CASSEVQGRWNQPQHF. The CDR3 nucleotides are TGTGCCAGCAGTGAGGTACAGGGAAGGTGGAATCAGCCCCAGCATTTT.

The chain uses TRBV4-1 and TRBJ2-3, with D perhaps matching TRBD1 (6 bases). Germline CDR1 and CDR2: MGHRA and YSYEKL. CDR3 length: 22 residues. V dropped 0 bases and J dropped 2 bases, with 30 bases sitting between them. Here the CDR3 DNA reads TGCGCCAGCAGCCAAGATCGGCCCCCGGGGTCCACTAGACAGGAACACACAGATACGCAGTATTTT. As protein: CASSQDRPPGSTRQEHTDTQYF.

The chain carries TRBV3-1 (or the pseudogene TRBV3-2) and TRBJ1-2; TRBD1 is a possible D gene (5 bases). Trimming took 0 bases from V and 1 from J, leaving 12 bases between them. Germline V gene sequence: CDR1 LGHDT, CDR2 YNNKEL (reference sequence). CDR3 length equals 16 residues. CDR3 sequence reads: CASSQERGRVNYGYTF. The CDR3 nucleotides read TGTGCCAGCAGCCAAGAAAGGGGCAGAGTTAACTATGGCTACACCTTC.

CDR3: CASSGTVREQFF. Here the CDR3 DNA reads TGTGCCAGCAGTGGAACAGTTCGGGAGCAGTTCTTC. The chain uses TRBV2 and TRBJ2-1, with unresolved D. The CDR3 totals 12 residues. Trimming removed 4 bases from V and 10 bases from J, with 11 bases in between. The germline CDR1 and CDR2 sequences are SNHLY and FYNNEI.

A remark on this clone: Different DNA sequences within this sample yield the same CDR3. The CDR3 loop is CASSLWQTSTDTQYF. CDR3 in DNA: TGTGCCAGCAGTTTATGGCAAACTAGCACAGATACGCAGTATTTT. This sequence joins TRBV7-9 and TRBJ2-3; D unclear. Germline V gene sequence: CDR1 SEHNR, CDR2 FQNEAQ (reference sequence). Trimming took off 6 bases at V and 0 bases at J, with 13 bases between the two ends. The CDR3 has 15 residues.

This chain links TRBV5-8 with TRBJ1-1, with 8 bases that match TRBD1. V trimming: 4 bases; J trimming: 6 bases; junction bases outside the gene matches: 8. The CDR3 is made up of 14 amino acids. Germline V gene sequence: CDR1 SGHTS, CDR2 YDEGEE. CDR3 nucleotide sequence: TGTGCCAGCAGCATTGGACAGGGATATTCTGAAGCTTTCTTT. Encoded protein: CASSIGQGYSEAFF.

This chain connects TRBV7-2 to TRBJ2-7; no clear D. V lost 1 base to trimming and J lost 0 bases, with 7 bases between them. CDR3 length: 14 amino acids. Germline V gene data show CDR1 as SGHTA and CDR2 as FQGNSA. The CDR3, as DNA: TGTGCCAGCAGCTTAGAGCCACACTCCTACGAGCAGTACTTC. Encoded protein: CASSLEPHSYEQYF.

The V call is TRBV28, the J call TRBJ2-1; D gene unclear. CDR1 and CDR2 from the germline V gene are MDHEN and SYDVKM. CDR3 length: 11 amino acids. V lost 5 bases, J lost 7 bases, and 6 bases lay in between. The CDR3 spells CASSDKNEQFF. The CDR3 DNA sequence: TGTGCCAGCAGTGACAAGAATGAGCAGTTCTTC.

V gene TRBV9 combines with J gene TRBJ1-1, with 9 bases fitting TRBD1. The germline CDR1 and CDR2 sequences are SGDLS and YYNGEE. This CDR3 has 15 residues. Unmatched junction bases numbered 6, after V lost 3 bases and J lost 3 bases. The CDR3 nucleotides read TGTGCCAGCAGCGGGGGGACAGGGTGGGACACTGAAGCTTTCTTT. Its protein is CASSGGTGWDTEAFF.

The chain links TRBV7-6 to TRBJ1-1; TRBD1 aligns across 8 bases. Germline trimming cut 3 bases from V and 0 bases from J; bases unmatched to any gene: 6. CDR3 length: 16 residues. The germline CDR1 and CDR2 sequences are SGHVS and FNYEAQ. This CDR3 is CASSFPPGQVNTEAFF. The CDR3 nucleotides are TGTGCCAGCAGCTTCCCCCCGGGACAGGTGAACACTGAAGCTTTCTTT.

The chain uses TRBV5-1 and TRBJ2-3; D is unclear. V was shortened by 7 bases and J by 6 bases, with 9 bases between the two germline ends. The CDR3 runs to 11 residues. CDR1 is SGHRS, CDR2 YFSETQ, per germline. CDR3 nucleotide sequence: TGCGCCAGCTATAGTGCGGATACGCAGTATTTT. Its translation is CASYSADTQYF.

This clone has a single count. The gene calls are TRBV28 and TRBJ1-2; 8 bases line up with TRBD1. There are 15 residues in the CDR3. Unmatched junction bases numbered 7, after V lost 7 bases and J lost 0 bases. In germline, CDR1 is MDHEN, CDR2 SYDVKM. The CDR3, as DNA: TGTGCCAGCACCCGGGACAGGTTCACTAACTATGGCTACACCTTC. As protein: CASTRDRFTNYGYTF.

The chain employs TRBV3-1 (or the pseudogene TRBV3-2) and TRBJ1-1; unclear D gene. The CDR3 consists of 11 residues. Between the trimmed V and J ends, which lost 4 bases and 6 bases, there was a span of 6 bases. The V gene's germline CDR1 is LGHDT and CDR2 YNNKEL (reference sequence). The CDR3 spells CASSRRAEAFF. CDR3 in DNA: TGTGCCAGCAGCCGCCGAGCTGAAGCTTTCTTT.